These 7 T cell receptor beta chains originate from one sample sequenced in a study of blood T cell repertoires in COVID-19. Clones were sequenced by immunoSEQ multiplex PCR, and TCRdb holds only the in-frame ones, with some missing. The sample yields approximately 210,000 clones, roughly four fifths seen once. The sample consisted of peripheral blood. The receptor set was obtained from a woman aged 40-49 years with active or convalescent COVID-19.

The table lists this clone with a few counts. J is TRBJ2-5 and V is TRBV6-2 or TRBV6-3; 7 bases agree with TRBD1. The CDR3 extends over 13 amino acids. Germline V gives CDR1 MNHEY, CDR2 SVGEGT. J was trimmed by 3 bases and V by 6 bases; bases with no gene match: 4. The CDR3 region is CASSSQGEETQYF. CDR3 bases: TGTGCCAGCAGCAGCCAGGGGGAAGAGACCCAGTACTTC.

This chain uses TRBV5-1 with TRBJ2-2; 9 bases line up with TRBD2. This CDR3 spans 16 amino acids. V shed 2 bases, J shed 1 base, and the junction held 3 bases outside the gene matches. Germline CDR1 SGHRS, CDR2 YFSETQ. CDR3 coding DNA: TGCGCCAGCAGCTTAGCGGGAGGACTGAACACCGGGGAGCTGTTTTTT. As protein: CASSLAGGLNTGELFF.

This chain connects TRBV30 to TRBJ2-1; 7 nucleotides line up with TRBD2. The germline gives CDR1 GTSNPN, CDR2 SVGIG (reference sequence). The CDR3 sequence is 14 residues long. V gave up 3 bases and J gave up 7 bases; unmatched junction bases: 9. CDR3 DNA sequence: TGTGCCTGGAGAGTCGGCGGGAGCCCGAATGAGCAGTTCTTC. Amino acids: CAWRVGGSPNEQFF.

A word on this clone: A read error may explain this, as a much larger clone is one base away. The chain couples TRBV7-9 to TRBJ2-3; D uncertain. Per the germline V gene, CDR1 is SEHNR and CDR2 is FQNEAQ (reference sequence). This CDR3 spans 12 amino acids. V lost 5 bases to trimming and J lost 1 base, with 4 bases between them. CDR3 in amino acids: CASSRGTDTQYF. In DNA form, the CDR3 reads TGTGCCAGCAGCCGGGGCACAGATACGCAGTATTTT.

Concerning this clone itself: In the same sample, other DNA sequences code for this CDR3. The chain employs TRBV30 and TRBJ1-1, with D perhaps matching TRBD1 (5 bases). This CDR3 comprises 13 residues. V was pared by 0 bases and J by 4 bases, with 9 bases between. Germline CDR1 reads GTSNPN; CDR2 reads SVGIG (reference sequence). The CDR3 DNA is TGTGCCTGGAGTGTACTAAGGGGCACTGAAGCTTTCTTT. As protein: CAWSVLRGTEAFF.

CDR3 in DNA: TGTGCCAGCAGTTCCAGGGATTCACCCCTCCACTTT. This encodes CASSSRDSPLHF. V usage is TRBV6-5 and J usage is TRBJ1-6; D may be TRBD1 (5 bases). V lost 4 bases, J lost 8 bases, and 6 bases lay in between. CDR3 length equals 12 residues. Germline lookup yields CDR1 MNHEY and CDR2 SVGAGI.

This clone was counted once. The gene calls are TRBV5-4 and TRBJ2-1, with a possible D match to TRBD2 (5 bases). This CDR3 is built from 14 residues. Germline V gene sequence: CDR1 SGHNT, CDR2 YYREEE (reference sequence). The V and J ends lost 2 bases and 5 bases respectively, with 11 bases between them. The CDR3 protein is CASSFRERDNEQFF. The CDR3 coding sequence is TGTGCCAGCAGCTTTAGGGAGAGGGACAATGAGCAGTTCTTC.